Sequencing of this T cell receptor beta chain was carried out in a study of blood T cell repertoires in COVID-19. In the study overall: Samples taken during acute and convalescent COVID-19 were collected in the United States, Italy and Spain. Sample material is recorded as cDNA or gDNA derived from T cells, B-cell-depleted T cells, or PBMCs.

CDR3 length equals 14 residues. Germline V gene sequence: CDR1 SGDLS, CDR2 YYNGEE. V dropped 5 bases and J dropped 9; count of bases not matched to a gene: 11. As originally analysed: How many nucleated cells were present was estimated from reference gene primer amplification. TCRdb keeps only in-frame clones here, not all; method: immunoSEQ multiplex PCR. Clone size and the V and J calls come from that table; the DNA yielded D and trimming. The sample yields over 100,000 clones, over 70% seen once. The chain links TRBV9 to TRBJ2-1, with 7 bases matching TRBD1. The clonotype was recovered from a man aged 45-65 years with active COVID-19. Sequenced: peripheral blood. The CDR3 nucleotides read TGTGCCAGCAGGGACGGCAGGGGGATTGGTGAGCAGTTCTTC. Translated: CASRDGRGIGEQFF.